Following are 5 T cell receptor beta chains from one sample sequenced in a study of blood T cell repertoires in COVID-19. Generated by immunoSEQ multiplex PCR, the TCRdb table keeps only in-frame clones and is missing some. The sample records over 150,000 clones, roughly 85% being singletons. The source material was PBMCs or T cells enriched from blood (not recorded which). All receptors come from a man aged 35 to 55 who had recovered from COVID-19.

The CDR3 reads CASKTVPGGNEQFF. As DNA, the CDR3 is TGTGCCAGCAAGACCGTCCCAGGGGGCAATGAGCAGTTCTTC. This sequence joins TRBV6-5 and TRBJ2-1; 7 bases are shared with TRBD1. The CDR3 totals 14 residues. The germline gives CDR1 MNHEY, CDR2 SVGAGI. V shed 7 bases and J 6 bases; nucleotides not matched to a gene: 9.

The chain joins TRBV4-1 to TRBJ2-2; the match to TRBD2 covers 8 bases. V lost 1 base, J lost 0 bases, and 13 bases stayed unmatched. CDR3 length: 20 amino acids. Germline CDR1 and CDR2: MGHRA and YSYEKL. CDR3 residues: CASSQAPGGGLRTNTGELFF. For the CDR3, the DNA is TGCGCCAGCAGCCAAGCCCCTGGCGGGGGGCTAAGGACGAACACCGGGGAGCTGTTTTTT.

This sequence joins TRBV7-9 and TRBJ2-2, with D perhaps matching TRBD2 (5 bases). The CDR3 runs to 15 residues. Per germline, CDR1 SEHNR and CDR2 FQNEAQ (reference sequence). The V gene lost 4 bases and the J gene lost 4 bases, with 13 bases spanning the gap. The CDR3 nucleotides are TGTGCCAGCAGCTACACTCCGGGGTTCACCGGGGAGCTGTTTTTT. Translation: CASSYTPGFTGELFF.

The chain has TRBV28 and TRBJ1-2; no definite D call. Germline CDR1 reads MDHEN; CDR2 reads SYDVKM. This CDR3 region has 11 residues. The CDR3 is CAILRRNGYTF. As DNA, the CDR3 is TGTGCAATCTTGAGGAGAAACGGCTACACCTTC.

CDR3 nucleotide sequence: TGTGCCAGCATCATTGCATGGGGCGCGACGGGCTACACCTTC. Its protein product is CASIIAWGATGYTF. The V gene is TRBV6-5, the J gene TRBJ1-2; weak D call: TRBD1 (5 bases). V was trimmed by 7 bases and J by 8 bases, leaving 20 bases between them. Germline V lookup: CDR1 MNHEY, CDR2 SVGAGI. The length of the CDR3 is 14 residues.